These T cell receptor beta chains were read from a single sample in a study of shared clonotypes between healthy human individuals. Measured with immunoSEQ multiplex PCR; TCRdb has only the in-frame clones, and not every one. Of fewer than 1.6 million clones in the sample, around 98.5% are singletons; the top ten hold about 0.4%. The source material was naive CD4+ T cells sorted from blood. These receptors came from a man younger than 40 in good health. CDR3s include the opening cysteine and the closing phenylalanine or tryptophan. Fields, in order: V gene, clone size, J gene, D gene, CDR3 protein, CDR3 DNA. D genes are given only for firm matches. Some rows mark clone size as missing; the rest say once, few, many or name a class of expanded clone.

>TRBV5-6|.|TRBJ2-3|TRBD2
CASSLWGGGTDTQYF
TGTGCCAGCAGCTTGTGGGGGGGAGGCACAGATACGCAGTATTTT
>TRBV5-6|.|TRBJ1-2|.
CASSILPAGYNGYTF
TGTGCCAGCAGCATACTGCCAGCGGGCTACAATGGCTACACCTTC
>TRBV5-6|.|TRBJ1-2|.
CASTEVGRGIYGYTF
TGTGCCAGCACCGAGGTGGGCAGGGGAATCTATGGCTACACCTTC
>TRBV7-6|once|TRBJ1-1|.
CASSQIYRETEAFF
TGTGCCAGCAGCCAGATATACAGGGAAACTGAAGCTTTCTTT
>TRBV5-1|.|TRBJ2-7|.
CASSLAPSYRDSYEQYF
TGCGCCAGCAGCTTGGCACCCTCATATCGGGACTCCTACGAGCAGTACTTC
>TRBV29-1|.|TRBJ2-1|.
CSVLTGGSGTYNEQFF
TGCAGCGTTTTGACAGGAGGTAGCGGAACCTACAATGAGCAGTTCTTC
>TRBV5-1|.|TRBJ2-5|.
CASSLGAGRQETQYF
TGCGCCAGCAGCTTGGGGGCAGGGCGGCAAGAGACCCAGTACTTC
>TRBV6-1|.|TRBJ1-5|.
CASSWDFNQPQHF
TGTGCCAGCAGTTGGGACTTTAATCAGCCCCAGCATTTT
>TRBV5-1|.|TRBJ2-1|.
CASSLGGHNEQFF
TGCGCCAGCAGCTTAGGTGGACACAATGAGCAGTTCTTC
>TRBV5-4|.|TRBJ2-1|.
CASSLVLRGGGEQFF
TGTGCCAGCAGCTTGGTGCTCAGGGGGGGCGGTGAGCAGTTCTTC
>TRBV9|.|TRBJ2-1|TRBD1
CASSYTGTGDEQFF
TGTGCCAGCAGCTATACCGGGACAGGGGATGAGCAGTTCTTC
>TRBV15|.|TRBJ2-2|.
CATSRDQLANTGELFF
TGTGCCACCAGCAGAGATCAACTAGCTAACACCGGGGAGCTGTTTTTT
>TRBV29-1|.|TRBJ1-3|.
CSVAAVSGNTIYF
TGCAGCGTTGCGGCTGTCTCTGGAAACACCATATATTTT
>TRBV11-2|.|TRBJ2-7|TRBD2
CASSLGGRNSYEQYF
TGTGCCAGCAGCCTGGGCGGGAGGAACTCCTACGAGCAGTACTTC
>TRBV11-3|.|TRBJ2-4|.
CASSSGGTLGDIQYF
TGTGCCAGCAGCTCGGGCGGGACCCTTGGGGACATTCAGTACTTC
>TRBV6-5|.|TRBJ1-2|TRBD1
CASTQDRGYGYTF
TGTGCCAGCACCCAGGACAGGGGCTATGGCTACACCTTC
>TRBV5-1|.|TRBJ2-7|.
CASSLVTGSYEQYF
TGCGCCAGCAGCTTGGTTACAGGGTCCTACGAGCAGTACTTC
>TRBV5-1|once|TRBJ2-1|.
CASSLGPNPEQFF
TGCGCCAGCAGCTTGGGACCGAATCCTGAGCAGTTCTTC
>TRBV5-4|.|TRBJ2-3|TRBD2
CASSLGGSGTDTQYF
TGTGCCAGCAGCTTGGGCGGGAGCGGCACAGATACGCAGTATTTT
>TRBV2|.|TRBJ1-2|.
CASSEEAGSDYGYTF
TGTGCCAGCAGTGAAGAGGCGGGATCGGACTATGGCTACACCTTC
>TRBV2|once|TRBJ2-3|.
CASSDRDTQYF
TGTGCCAGCAGTGATCGGGATACGCAGTATTTT
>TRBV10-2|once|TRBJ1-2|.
CASSESRGGSGYTF
TGCGCCAGCAGTGAGTCAAGGGGGGGTAGTGGCTACACCTTC
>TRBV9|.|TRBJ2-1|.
CASSVQSSYNEQFF
TGTGCCAGCAGCGTACAGAGCTCCTACAATGAGCAGTTCTTC
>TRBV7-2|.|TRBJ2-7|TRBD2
CASSLNSGRSGEQYF
TGTGCCAGCAGCTTAAATAGCGGGAGATCGGGGGAGCAGTACTTC
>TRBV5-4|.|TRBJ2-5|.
CASSSPVQGMQETQYF
TGTGCCAGCAGCTCCCCCGTACAGGGCATGCAAGAGACCCAGTACTTC
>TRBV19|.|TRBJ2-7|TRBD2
CASSPQTSGSYEQYF
TGTGCCAGTAGTCCCCAGACTAGCGGGAGCTACGAGCAGTACTTC
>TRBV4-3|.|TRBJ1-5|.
CASSQDVGSRSPQHF
TGCGCCAGCAGCCAAGATGTTGGGTCTCGTAGTCCCCAGCATTTT
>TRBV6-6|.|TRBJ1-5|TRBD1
CASSEGAGNQPQHF
TGTGCCAGCAGTGAGGGGGCAGGCAATCAGCCCCAGCATTTT
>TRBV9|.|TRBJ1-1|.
CASSVGTDTEAFF
TGTGCCAGCAGCGTAGGAACGGACACTGAAGCTTTCTTT
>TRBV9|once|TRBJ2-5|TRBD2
CASSLGLAGGGQETQYF
TGTGCCAGCAGCTTGGGACTAGCGGGAGGAGGACAAGAGACCCAGTACTTC
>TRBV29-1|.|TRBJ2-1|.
CSVGGLDEQFF
TGCAGCGTTGGGGGGCTGGATGAGCAGTTCTTC
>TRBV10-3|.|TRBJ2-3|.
CAISVLQGGDTQYF
TGTGCCATCAGTGTGTTGCAGGGAGGTGATACGCAGTATTTT
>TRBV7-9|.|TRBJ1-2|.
CASSNTRVPYGYTF
TGTGCCAGCAGCAACACCCGGGTACCTTATGGCTACACCTTC
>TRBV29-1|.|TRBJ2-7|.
CSVVSSRLTNEQYF
TGCAGCGTTGTGTCATCGCGACTTACGAACGAGCAGTACTTC